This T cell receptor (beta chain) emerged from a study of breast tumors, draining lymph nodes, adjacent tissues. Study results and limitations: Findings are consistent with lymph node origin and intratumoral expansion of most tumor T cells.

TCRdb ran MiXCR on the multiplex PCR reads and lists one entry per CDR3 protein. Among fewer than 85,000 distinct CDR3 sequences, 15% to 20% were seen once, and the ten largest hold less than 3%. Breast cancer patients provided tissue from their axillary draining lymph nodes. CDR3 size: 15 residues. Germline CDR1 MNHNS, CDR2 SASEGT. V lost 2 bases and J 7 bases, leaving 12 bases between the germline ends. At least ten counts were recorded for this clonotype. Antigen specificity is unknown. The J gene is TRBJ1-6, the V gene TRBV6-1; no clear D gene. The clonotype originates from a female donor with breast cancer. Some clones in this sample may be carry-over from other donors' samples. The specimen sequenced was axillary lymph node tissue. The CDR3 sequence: CASSERNLGNSPLHF. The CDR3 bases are TGTGCCAGCAGTGAAAGGAACTTGGGCAATTCACCCCTCCACTTT.